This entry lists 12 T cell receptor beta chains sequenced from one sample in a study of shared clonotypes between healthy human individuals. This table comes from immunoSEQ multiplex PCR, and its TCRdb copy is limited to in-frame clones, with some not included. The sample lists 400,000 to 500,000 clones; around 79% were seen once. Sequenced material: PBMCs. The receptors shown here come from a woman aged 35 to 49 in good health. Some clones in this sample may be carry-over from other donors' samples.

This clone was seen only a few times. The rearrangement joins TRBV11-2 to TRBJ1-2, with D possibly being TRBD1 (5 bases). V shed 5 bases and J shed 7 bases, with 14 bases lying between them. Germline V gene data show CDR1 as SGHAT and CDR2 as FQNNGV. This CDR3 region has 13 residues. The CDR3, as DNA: TGTGCCAGCAGCCCATTGACAGCACTTGGCTACACCTTC. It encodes CASSPLTALGYTF.

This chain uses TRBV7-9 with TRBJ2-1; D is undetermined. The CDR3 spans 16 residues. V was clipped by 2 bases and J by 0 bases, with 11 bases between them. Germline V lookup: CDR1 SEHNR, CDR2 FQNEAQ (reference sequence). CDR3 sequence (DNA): TGTGCCAGCAGCTTATATGAAGGCCGCTCCTACAATGAGCAGTTCTTC. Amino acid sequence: CASSLYEGRSYNEQFF.

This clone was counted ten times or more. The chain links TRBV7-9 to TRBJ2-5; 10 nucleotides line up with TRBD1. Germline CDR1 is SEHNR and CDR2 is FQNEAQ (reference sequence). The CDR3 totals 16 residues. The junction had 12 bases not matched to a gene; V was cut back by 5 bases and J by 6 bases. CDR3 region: CASSIHPGQGRQTQYF. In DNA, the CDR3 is TGTGCCAGCAGCATCCACCCGGGACAGGGGCGGCAGACCCAGTACTTC.

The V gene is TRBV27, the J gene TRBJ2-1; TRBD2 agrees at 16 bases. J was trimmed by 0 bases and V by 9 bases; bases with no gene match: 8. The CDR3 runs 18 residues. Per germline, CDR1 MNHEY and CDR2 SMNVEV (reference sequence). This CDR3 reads CASLPGTSGRASYNEQFF. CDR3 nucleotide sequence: TGTGCCAGTCTCCCCGGGACTAGCGGGAGGGCCTCCTACAATGAGCAGTTCTTC.

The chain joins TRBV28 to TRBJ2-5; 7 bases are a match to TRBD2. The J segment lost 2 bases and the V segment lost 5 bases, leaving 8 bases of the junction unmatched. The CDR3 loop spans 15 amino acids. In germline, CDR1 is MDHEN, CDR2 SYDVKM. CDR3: CASSPGGSGQETQYF. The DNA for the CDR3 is TGTGCCAGCAGTCCGGGCGGGAGTGGGCAAGAGACCCAGTACTTC.

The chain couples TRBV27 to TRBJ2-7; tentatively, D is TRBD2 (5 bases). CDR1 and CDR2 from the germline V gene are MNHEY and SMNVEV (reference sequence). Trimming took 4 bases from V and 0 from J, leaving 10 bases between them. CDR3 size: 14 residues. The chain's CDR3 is CASSYKRNSYEQYF. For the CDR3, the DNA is TGTGCCAGCAGTTATAAGCGGAACTCCTACGAGCAGTACTTC.

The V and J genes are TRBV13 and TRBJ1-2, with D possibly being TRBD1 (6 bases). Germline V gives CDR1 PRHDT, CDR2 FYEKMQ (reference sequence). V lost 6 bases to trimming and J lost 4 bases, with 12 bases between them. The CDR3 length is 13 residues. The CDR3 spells CASSLGTSYGYTF. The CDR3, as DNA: TGTGCCAGCAGTCTCGGGACATCCTATGGCTACACCTTC.

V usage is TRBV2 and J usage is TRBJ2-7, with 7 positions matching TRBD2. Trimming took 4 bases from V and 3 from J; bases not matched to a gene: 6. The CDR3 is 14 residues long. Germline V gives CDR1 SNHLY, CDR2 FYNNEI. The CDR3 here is CASSVSSGLYEQYF. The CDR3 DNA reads TGTGCCAGCAGTGTGTCTAGCGGTCTCTACGAGCAGTACTTC.

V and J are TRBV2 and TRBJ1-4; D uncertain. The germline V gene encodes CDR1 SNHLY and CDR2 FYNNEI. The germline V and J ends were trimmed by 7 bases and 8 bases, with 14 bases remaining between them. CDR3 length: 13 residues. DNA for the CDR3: TGTGCCAGCACTGCTAGGGTGGGAGAAAAACTGTTTTTT. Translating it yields CASTARVGEKLFF.

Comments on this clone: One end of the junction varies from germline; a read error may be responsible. The CDR3 bases are TGTGCCAGCAGTGAGAGAGAAAGCTCTGGGGCCAACGCCCTGACTTTC. It encodes CASSERESSGANALTF. This chain connects TRBV6-4 to TRBJ2-6; maybe TRBD1 (5 bases). The CDR3 has 16 residues. The germline V gene has CDR1 MRHNA and CDR2 SNTAGT.

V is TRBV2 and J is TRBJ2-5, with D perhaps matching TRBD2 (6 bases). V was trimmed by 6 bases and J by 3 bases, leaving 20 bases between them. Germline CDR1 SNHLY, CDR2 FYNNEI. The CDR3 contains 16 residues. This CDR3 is CASRTGRLARKETQYF. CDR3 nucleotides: TGTGCCAGCAGGACCGGAAGGCTAGCGAGAAAAGAGACCCAGTACTTC.

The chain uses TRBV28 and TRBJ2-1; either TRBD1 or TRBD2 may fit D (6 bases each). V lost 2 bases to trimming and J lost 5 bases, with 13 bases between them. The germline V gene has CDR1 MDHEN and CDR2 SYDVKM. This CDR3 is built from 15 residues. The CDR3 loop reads CASSLVRGAHNEQFF. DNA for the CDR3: TGTGCCAGCAGTTTAGTTAGGGGGGCGCACAATGAGCAGTTCTTC.